These 10 T cell receptor beta chains were all obtained from the same sample, sequenced in a study of blood T cell repertoires in COVID-19 (dated by TCRdb to 2020 to 2021). Libraries were made using the immunoSEQ multiplex PCR assay. Here the immuneACCESS table is served through TCRdb, limited to in-frame sequences with V and J called. Missing clones are a known gap in these copies; in checked studies unresolved V genes cover under half, and the rest lacks a known reason. Across this sample there are around 260,000 clones, with 80% to 90% seen only once. Around 4% of the sample is held by the ten biggest clonotypes. The sample was peripheral blood. These receptors originate from a man aged 55 to 69 with acute or convalescent COVID-19.

This chain uses TRBV7-9 with TRBJ1-1; D might be TRBD1 (6 bases). This CDR3 is 14 amino acids long. Germline CDR1 and CDR2: SEHNR and FQNEAQ (reference sequence). V was shortened by 6 bases and J by 0 bases, with 11 bases between the two germline ends. CDR3 nucleotides: TGTGCCAGCAGATTCACAGGGTTGAACACTGAAGCTTTCTTT. This sequence encodes CASRFTGLNTEAFF.

This sequence joins TRBV12-5 and TRBJ2-1, with 10 bases that match TRBD2. Looked up from germline, CDR1 is LGHNT and CDR2 is FRNRAP. V lost 2 bases to trimming and J lost 7 bases; unmatched junction nucleotides: 8. This CDR3 is 16 amino acids long. In nucleotides, the CDR3 is TGTGCTAGTGGTTTGACGAATAGCGGGGGGACTAATGAGCAGTTCTTC. Its translation: CASGLTNSGGTNEQFF.

The V call is TRBV28, the J call TRBJ2-7, with TRBD2 matching 10 bases. CDR3 size: 14 residues. Germline lookup yields CDR1 MDHEN and CDR2 SYDVKM. Germline trimming cut 6 bases from V and 5 bases from J; bases unmatched to any gene: 7. Here the CDR3 reads CASSLAGGYDEQYF. CDR3 in DNA: TGTGCCAGCAGCTTAGCGGGAGGTTACGACGAGCAGTACTTC.

J is TRBJ1-1 and V is TRBV4-1; maybe TRBD1 (5 bases). V lost 1 base and J lost 5, with 14 bases in between. Germline V CDR1 and CDR2: MGHRA, YSYEKL. The CDR3 runs to 15 residues. Here the CDR3 DNA reads TGCGCCAGCAGCCAAGGCGGGGGGTGGTGGACTGAAGCTTTCTTT. Protein: CASSQGGGWWTEAFF.

V is TRBV30 and J is TRBJ1-1; 7 bases fit TRBD1. The V gene's germline CDR1 is GTSNPN and CDR2 SVGIG (reference sequence). This CDR3 is 18 amino acids long. The V and J ends lost 1 base and 1 base, in that order; junction bases with no gene match: 15. CDR3 nucleotides: TGTGCCTGGAGTGAATTACGACAGGGAGGAAAAAGGAACACTGAAGCTTTCTTT. This codes for CAWSELRQGGKRNTEAFF.

The V and J genes are TRBV18 and TRBJ2-2, with TRBD1 identical over 8 bases. The germline V gene encodes CDR1 KGHSH and CDR2 LQKENI. Trimming cost V 3 bases and J 3 bases; bases outside gene matches: 3. CDR3 length: 15 residues. The CDR3 DNA reads TGTGCCAGCTCACCCGGACAGGGTGACACCGGGGAGCTGTTTTTT. It specifies CASSPGQGDTGELFF.

V gene TRBV9 combines with J gene TRBJ1-4, with D maybe TRBD1 (5 bases). The CDR3 is 12 amino acids. Germline values: CDR1 SGDLS, CDR2 YYNGEE. V was cut by 3 bases and J by 12 bases, with 12 bases left in between. CDR3 residues: CASSEGRGELFF. CDR3 DNA sequence: TGTGCCAGCAGCGAGGGGCGCGGAGAACTGTTTTTT.

This clone was detected once. The chain carries TRBV9 and TRBJ2-5; the match to TRBD1 covers 9 bases. CDR3 size: 15 residues. V trimming: 2 bases; J trimming: 4 bases; junction bases outside the gene matches: 6. CDR1 SGDLS and CDR2 YYNGEE come from the germline V gene. CDR3 nucleotides: TGTGCCAGCAGCGTCCACAGGGGGCAGGGAGAGACCCAGTACTTC. Translated: CASSVHRGQGETQYF. Based on the CDR3 plus reference TRBV9 and TRBJ2-5, the full variable domain is DSGVTQTPKHLITATGQRVTLRCSPRSGDLSVYWYQQSLDQGLQFLIQYYNGEERAKGNILERFSAQQFPDLHSELNLSSLELGDSALYFCASSVHRGQGETQYFGPGTRLLVL.

J is TRBJ1-1 and V is TRBV6-4; unclear D gene. Trimming stripped 3 bases from V and 0 bases from J, with 5 bases between. Germline CDR1 reads MRHNA; CDR2 reads SNTAGT. The CDR3 is made up of 13 amino acids. CDR3 residues: CASSDQMNTEAFF. For the CDR3, the DNA is TGTGCCAGCAGTGATCAGATGAACACTGAAGCTTTCTTT.

This clone has a handful of counts. The rearrangement joins TRBV6-5 to TRBJ2-3, with D possibly being TRBD2 (5 bases). CDR1 MNHEY and CDR2 SVGAGI come from the germline V gene. The CDR3 consists of 16 residues. Trimming cost V 4 bases and J 0 bases, with 14 bases left between them. CDR3 amino acids: CASSLRETGSTDTQYF. CDR3 DNA sequence: TGTGCCAGCAGTTTAAGGGAGACGGGGAGCACAGATACGCAGTATTTT.